This T cell receptor beta chain was identified in a study of blood T cell repertoires in COVID-19. Across the study: Sites in the United States, Italy and Spain provided acute and convalescent COVID-19 samples.

On this clone itself: This specimen includes other DNA sequences encoding the same CDR3.

Sequencing was performed with immunoSEQ multiplex PCR; in TCRdb, only in-frame clones are kept and a portion is missing. The sample includes 310,000 or so clones, roughly 90% of them seen just once. V lost 5 bases and J 3 bases, leaving 5 bases between the germline ends. The germline CDR1 and CDR2 sequences are SGHRS and YFSETQ. The CDR3 is 11 amino acids. V and J are TRBV5-1 and TRBJ1-1; D ambiguous. The TCR comes from a man aged 18-30 years who had recovered from COVID-19. What was sequenced was peripheral blood. CDR3 nucleotide sequence: TGCGCCAGCAGGGCAGACACTGAAGCTTTCTTT. It is translated as CASRADTEAFF. The variable domain in full, with the rest retrieved from reference TRBV5-1 and TRBJ1-1, is KAGVTQTPRYLIKTRGQQVTLSCSPISGHRSVSWYQQTPGQGLQFLFEYFSETQRNKGNFPGRFSGRQFSNSRSEMNVSTLELGDSALYLCASRADTEAFFGQGTRLTVV.